These T cell receptor beta chains were read from a single sample in a study of CD8 T cells in Susac syndrome. A single record per CDR3 protein comes from TCRdb applying MiXCR to the immunoSEQ multiplex PCR reads. This sample yields about 83,000 distinct CDR3 sequences, of which 90% to 97% are seen a single time; approximately 0.39% belongs to the top ten. Sequencing was carried out using CD8+ T cells from PBMCs. Source of these receptors: a human donor with Susac syndrome. The CDR3 runs from the conserved cysteine through the conserved F or W. The D gene is left open where the match is weak. Clone size is shown for a subset of rows, as once, few, many or a class of expanded clone.

clone_size j_call d_call v_call cdr3_aa cdr3_nt
. TRBJ2-4 . TRBV29-1 CSVRGGAPGSLFQYF TGCAGCGTTCGGGGTGGGGCCCCGGGTTCATTATTTCAGTACTTC
. TRBJ2-3 . TRBV7-9 CASSAGTASTDTQYF TGTGCCAGCAGCGCTGGGACTGCTAGCACAGATACGCAGTATTTT
. TRBJ1-1 . TRBV12-5 CASGWDVVGTEAFF TGTGCTAGTGGTTGGGACGTAGTAGGCACTGAAGCTTTCTTT
. TRBJ2-2 . TRBV14 CASSHLTLSAGELFF TGTGCCAGCAGCCACTTAACCTTATCGGCCGGGGAGCTGTTTTTT
. TRBJ2-1 TRBD2 TRBV27 CASSLLAAGGPNEQFF TGTGCCAGCAGTTTATTGGCGGCGGGAGGACCCAATGAGCAGTTCTTC
. TRBJ2-7 TRBD2 TRBV9 CASSVAPGLAGGTEQYF TGTGCCAGCAGCGTAGCCCCAGGACTAGCGGGAGGGACTGAGCAGTACTTC
few TRBJ2-5 . TRBV27 CASSFRETQYF TGTGCCAGCAGTTTTAGAGAGACCCAGTACTTC
. TRBJ1-5 . TRBV30 CAWGQNQPQHF TGTGCCTGGGGACAGAATCAGCCCCAGCATTTT
once TRBJ2-3 . TRBV9 CASSVSWSPDTQYF TGTGCCAGCAGCGTATCTTGGTCCCCAGATACGCAGTATTTT
. TRBJ2-5 . TRBV7-6 CASSLAMAGLQETQYF TGTGCCAGCAGCTTAGCTATGGCAGGCCTGCAAGAGACCCAGTACTTC
. TRBJ1-1 . TRBV7-9 CASSLVGQSMNTEAFF TGTGCCAGCAGCTTAGTCGGACAGTCGATGAACACTGAAGCTTTCTTT
once TRBJ1-2 . TRBV6-5 CASSLSTGFYGYTF TGTGCCAGCAGCCTCTCCACAGGATTCTATGGCTACACCTTC
few TRBJ2-1 . TRBV6-2/TRBV6-3 CALRGQSNEQFF TGTGCCCTACGGGGGCAGAGCAATGAGCAGTTCTTC
. TRBJ1-5 . TRBV15 CATSRDLRRGNQPQHF TGTGCCACCAGCAGAGATCTTCGCAGGGGCAATCAGCCCCAGCATTTT
. TRBJ2-1 . TRBV4-1 CASSLLLDYEQFF TGCGCCAGCAGCCTCCTTTTGGACTATGAGCAGTTCTTC
. TRBJ1-2 . TRBV25-1 CASSDGLQGYTF TGTGCCAGCAGTGATGGATTACAGGGCTACACCTTC
. TRBJ1-2 TRBD1 TRBV29-1 CSVEAGQGSRRANYGYTF TGCAGCGTTGAGGCCGGACAGGGCTCCCGGCGAGCTAACTATGGCTACACCTTC
. TRBJ1-1 . TRBV5-1 CASSFFLSRLNTEAFF TGCGCCAGCAGCTTTTTTCTTTCGAGGCTGAACACTGAAGCTTTCTTT
. TRBJ2-6 . TRBV9 CASSSHRGSGTGANVLTF TGTGCCAGCAGCTCCCACCGGGGATCTGGGACTGGGGCCAACGTCCTGACTTTC
. TRBJ2-5 . TRBV9 CASSGGGIQETQYF TGTGCCAGCAGCGGAGGGGGGATCCAAGAGACCCAGTACTTC
. TRBJ2-1 TRBD2 TRBV5-1 CASSLVVGGLAGENEQFF TGCGCCAGCAGCTTGGTGGTTGGGGGACTAGCGGGAGAAAATGAGCAGTTCTTC
. TRBJ2-3 TRBD1 TRBV25-1 CASSELEGATPDTQYF TGTGCCAGCAGTGAATTAGAGGGGGCCACACCAGATACGCAGTATTTT
. TRBJ2-1 TRBD2 TRBV7-3 CASSTLAGGNEQFF TGTGCCAGCAGCACCCTAGCGGGAGGAAATGAGCAGTTCTTC
. TRBJ2-7 . TRBV4-3 CASSQDIEPSHYEQYF TGCGCCAGCAGCCAAGATATAGAGCCCTCTCACTACGAGCAGTACTTC
. TRBJ2-2 . TRBV7-3 CASSHKADSANTGELFF TGTGCCAGCAGCCATAAAGCGGACAGCGCGAACACCGGGGAGCTGTTTTTT
. TRBJ2-7 TRBD1 TRBV7-8 CASSPGRAGGYEQYF TGTGCCAGCAGCCCAGGCCGGGCAGGGGGCTACGAGCAGTACTTC
. TRBJ2-3 TRBD2 TRBV4-3 CASSQDSVSGMTDTQYF TGCGCCAGCAGCCAAGATTCGGTGAGCGGGATGACAGATACGCAGTATTTT
. TRBJ2-5 . TRBV20-1 CSARGQGETQYF TGCAGTGCTAGAGGGCAGGGGGAGACCCAGTACTTC
. TRBJ2-6 . TRBV2 CASSAQWGSGANVLTF TGTGCCAGCAGTGCCCAGTGGGGCTCTGGGGCCAACGTCCTGACTTTC
once TRBJ1-5 TRBD1 TRBV7-8 CASSSTQDRSSQPQHF TGTGCCAGCAGCTCCACTCAGGACAGGTCTAGTCAGCCCCAGCATTTT
. TRBJ2-5 TRBD2 TRBV20-1 CSARVAGEETQYF TGCAGTGCTAGAGTAGCGGGAGAAGAGACCCAGTACTTC
. TRBJ2-1 . TRBV7-9 CASSLPGSTDNEQFF TGTGCCAGCAGCCTACCGGGGTCTACGGACAATGAGCAGTTCTTC
once TRBJ1-1 . TRBV18 CASSLGGFEAFF TGTGCCAGCTCACTGGGAGGGTTTGAAGCTTTCTTT
. TRBJ1-2 . TRBV5-1 CASSLDGPGRGYTF TGCGCCAGCAGCTTGGACGGCCCCGGGCGGGGCTACACCTTC
. TRBJ2-5 TRBD1 TRBV5-1 CASSPRTGLETQYF TGCGCCAGCAGCCCCCGGACAGGGCTGGAGACCCAGTACTTC
. TRBJ2-7 . TRBV9 CASSVAAGLDEQYF TGTGCCAGCAGCGTAGCGGCGGGGCTCGACGAGCAGTACTTC
. TRBJ1-2 . TRBV20-1 CSARDERRHYGYTF TGCAGTGCTAGAGATGAACGGCGACACTATGGCTACACCTTC
. TRBJ1-2 . TRBV12-3/TRBV12-4 CASSLGRQATYGYTF TGTGCCAGCAGTTTAGGAAGACAGGCGACTTATGGCTACACCTTC
. TRBJ1-2 . TRBV29-1 CSVDTGYGYTF TGCAGCGTTGATACGGGGTATGGCTACACCTTC
. TRBJ2-1 TRBD2 TRBV27 CASSLGTSVYNEQFF TGTGCCAGCAGTTTAGGGACTAGCGTCTACAATGAGCAGTTCTTC
. TRBJ1-2 . TRBV5-1 CASSLSFDGYTF TGCGCCAGCAGCTTGTCCTTTGATGGCTACACCTTC
. TRBJ1-2 TRBD1 TRBV29-1 CSAPGDRGGYTF TGCAGCGCCCCCGGGGACAGGGGCGGCTACACCTTC
. TRBJ2-1 . TRBV12-3/TRBV12-4 CASSFSGIDEQFF TGTGCCAGCAGTTTCTCGGGGATCGATGAGCAGTTCTTC